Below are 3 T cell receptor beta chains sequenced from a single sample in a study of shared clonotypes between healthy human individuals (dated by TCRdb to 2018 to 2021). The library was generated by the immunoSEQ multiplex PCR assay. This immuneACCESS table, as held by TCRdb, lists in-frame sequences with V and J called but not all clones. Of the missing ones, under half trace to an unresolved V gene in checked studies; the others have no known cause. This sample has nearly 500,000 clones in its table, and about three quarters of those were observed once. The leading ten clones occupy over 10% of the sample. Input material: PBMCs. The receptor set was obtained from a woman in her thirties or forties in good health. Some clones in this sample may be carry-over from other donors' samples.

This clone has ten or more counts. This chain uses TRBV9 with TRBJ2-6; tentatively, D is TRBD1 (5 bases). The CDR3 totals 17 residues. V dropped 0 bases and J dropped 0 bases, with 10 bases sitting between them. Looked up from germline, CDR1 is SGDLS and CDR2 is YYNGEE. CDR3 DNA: TGTGCCAGCAGCGTAGGACAGCTCAACTCTGGGGCCAACGTCCTGACTTTC. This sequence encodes CASSVGQLNSGANVLTF.

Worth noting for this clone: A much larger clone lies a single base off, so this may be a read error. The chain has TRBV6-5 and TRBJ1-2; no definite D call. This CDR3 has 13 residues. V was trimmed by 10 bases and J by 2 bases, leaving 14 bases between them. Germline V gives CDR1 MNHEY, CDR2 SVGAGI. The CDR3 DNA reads TGTGCCAACAGATCCGACGGGAACTATGGCTACACCTTC. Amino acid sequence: CANRSDGNYGYTF.

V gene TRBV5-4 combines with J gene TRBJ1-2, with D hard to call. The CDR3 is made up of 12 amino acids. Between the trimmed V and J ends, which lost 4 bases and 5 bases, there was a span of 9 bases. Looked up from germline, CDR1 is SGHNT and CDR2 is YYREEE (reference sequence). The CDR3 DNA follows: TGTGCCAGCAGCCCGGTGGGATATGGCTACACCTTC. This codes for CASSPVGYGYTF. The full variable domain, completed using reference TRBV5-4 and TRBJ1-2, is ETGVTQSPTHLIKTRGQQVTLRCSSQSGHNTVSWYQQALGQGPQFIFQYYREEENGRGNFPPRFSGLQFPNYSSELNVNALELDDSALYLCASSPVGYGYTFGSGTRLTVV.